This TCR beta chain was sequenced for a study of blood T cell repertoires in COVID-19. At the level of the study: Spain, Italy and the United States supplied samples that represented acute and convalescent COVID-19. In each case, the material was cDNA or gDNA derived from T cells, B-cell-depleted T cells, or PBMCs.

Authors' methods: Nucleated cell number was recorded as an estimate derived from reference gene primer amplification. Clones were read by immunoSEQ multiplex PCR, and TCRdb kept only the in-frame ones, dropping some. The D gene and trimming were derived from the DNA, and the V and J assignments and clone size from that table. Here the sample spans around 40,000 clones, approximately 85% being singletons. In this sample, this clone turned up a few times. This sequence originates from a man aged 65 to 79 with acute or convalescent COVID-19. Sequencing input: peripheral blood.

Here the CDR3 reads CASPSAAGELFF. For the CDR3, the DNA is TGTGCCAGCCCGAGTGCGGCCGGGGAGCTGTTTTTT. The V gene is TRBV12-3 or TRBV12-4, the J gene TRBJ2-2; D is undetermined. The V gene lost 8 bases and the J gene lost 6 bases, with 10 bases spanning the gap. This CDR3 is built from 12 residues.